This T cell receptor (beta chain) was identified in a study of T cell repertoires in cytomegalovirus infection. Study information: An indication of both CMV infection and matching HLA type came from public TCR beta signatures. Study-wide points: Dominant in the ex vivo response were TCR beta clonotypes restricted by HLA-C and specific for CMV.

This CDR3 contains 18 residues. J gave up 5 bases and V 2 bases, and 17 bases lay outside the gene matches. Germline V CDR1 and CDR2: MNHEY, SVGEGT. TCRdb re-analysed the reads in MiXCR, keeping a single row per CDR3 protein. The sample has more than 350,000 distinct CDR3 sequences, under 40% seen once. As concerns this clonotype: Its matching antigen is unknown.

The chain links TRBV6-2 or TRBV6-3 to TRBJ1-1, with 7 bases identical to TRBD1. This TCR was recovered from a human donor in good health (CMV status not recorded). Some clones in this sample may be carry-over from other donors' samples. The sequenced material came from PBMCs. Written as DNA, the CDR3 is TGTGCCAGCAGTTACACTACAAATCCGGGACAGAGGAGAACTGAAGCTTTCTTT. Translation gives CASSYTTNPGQRRTEAFF.